These 28 T cell receptor beta chains were all obtained from the same sample, sequenced in a study of cytomegalovirus exposure and HLA in healthy donors. 60 Vbeta and 13 Jbeta primers were used in PCR. Profiled with immunoSEQ multiplex PCR; TCRdb holds only in-frame clones, not every one. Counted here are about 140,000 clones, about four fifths occurring once; the ten biggest clones make up more than 2.5%. The sequencing input was PBMCs. The receptors shown here come from a man between 18 and 29 years old in good health and CMV-seropositive.

The CDR3 nucleotides read TGTGCCAGCAGTTCCCCCCCCCGGAGATACGAGCAGTACTTC. Its protein is CASSSPPRRYEQYF. The chain is built from TRBV27 and TRBJ2-7, with D unclear. The CDR3 is made up of 14 amino acids. The V end was cut by 4 bases, the J end by 4 bases, with 14 bases between. Germline V gene lookup returns CDR1 MNHEY and CDR2 SMNVEV (reference sequence).

This clone was detected only a few times. The V gene is TRBV5-1, the J gene TRBJ1-2; 8 bases are a match to TRBD1. This CDR3 is 16 amino acids long. CDR1 is SGHRS and CDR2 is YFSETQ in the germline V gene. After removal of 0 bases from V and 5 bases from J, the junction contained 9 bases not matched to a gene. The CDR3 DNA reads as TGCGCCAGCAGCTTGGAGGGCAGGGGGCCATCTTATGGCTACACCTTC. Encoded protein: CASSLEGRGPSYGYTF.

This chain connects TRBV5-1 to TRBJ1-4; D might be TRBD1 (5 bases). The CDR3 consists of 15 residues. Between the trimmed V and J ends, which lost 3 bases and 0 bases, there was a span of 9 bases. Germline-derived CDR1 and CDR2 are SGHRS and YFSETQ. The CDR3 sequence is CASSSTVATNEKLFF. CDR3 DNA sequence: TGCGCCAGCAGCTCGACAGTCGCAACTAATGAAAAACTGTTTTTT.

The rearrangement links TRBV19 to TRBJ1-4; 10 bases map to TRBD1. The germline V gene has CDR1 LNHDA and CDR2 SQIVND (reference sequence). The CDR3 length is 17 residues. J lost 0 bases, V lost 7 bases, and 8 bases had no gene match. The CDR3 DNA reads as TGTGCCAGTAACTGGGGACAGGGGCTATCAACTAATGAAAAACTGTTTTTT. Translating gives CASNWGQGLSTNEKLFF.

This clone was recorded only once. This sequence joins TRBV4-1 and TRBJ2-1; 7 bases match TRBD2. This CDR3 is built from 16 residues. CDR1 and CDR2 from the germline V gene are MGHRA and YSYEKL. J gave up 9 bases and V 0 bases, and 11 bases lay outside the gene matches. CDR3 amino acids: CASSQETRGWGGEQFF. Written as DNA, the CDR3 is TGCGCCAGCAGCCAAGAAACCCGGGGCTGGGGGGGTGAGCAGTTCTTC.

V and J are TRBV28 and TRBJ1-5, with D unclear. The V end was cut by 4 bases, the J end by 4 bases, with 5 bases between. The CDR3 consists of 12 residues. Germline-derived CDR1 and CDR2 are MDHEN and SYDVKM. DNA for the CDR3: TGTGCCAGCAGTTCCGAGAATCAGCCCCAGCATTTT. It is translated as CASSSENQPQHF.

This sequence joins TRBV10-1 and TRBJ2-2; 7 bases match TRBD1. J gave up 4 bases and V 6 bases, and 8 bases lay outside the gene matches. Germline CDR1 and CDR2: WNHNN and SYGVQD (reference sequence). The CDR3 extends over 15 amino acids. The CDR3, as DNA: TGCGCCAGCAGCGCAGACAGGGTCGGCACCGGGGAGCTGTTTTTT. The encoded protein is CASSADRVGTGELFF.

The DNA for the CDR3 is TGTGCCAGCAGCTTACCAGGGGACAGCGAGCAGTACTTC. Translation: CASSLPGDSEQYF. V and J are TRBV7-9 and TRBJ2-7; TRBD1 matches 7 bases. The CDR3 extends over 13 amino acids. With 2 bases clipped from V and 6 bases from J, the junction kept 4 bases outside the gene matches. Germline-derived CDR1 and CDR2 are SEHNR and FQNEAQ (reference sequence).

As concerns this clone: A read error may produce the germline difference seen at one junction end. The V gene is TRBV7-7, the J gene TRBJ1-1; D is unresolved. The CDR3 loop spans 13 amino acids. Germline CDR1 and CDR2: SSHAT and FNYEAQ (reference sequence). CDR3 in amino acids: CASSTTENTEAFF. For the CDR3, the DNA is TGTGCTAGCAGTACGACTGAGAACACTGAAGCTTTCTTT.

The genes are TRBV7-6 and TRBJ1-1; a weak D match, TRBD1 (5 bases). Germline CDR1 and CDR2: SGHVS and FNYEAQ. Trimming removed 1 base from V and 4 bases from J, with 13 bases in between. The CDR3 is 15 amino acids. The CDR3 DNA sequence: TGTGCCAGCAGCTTAGTACCCAACGGGGGCACTGAAGCTTTCTTT. It encodes CASSLVPNGGTEAFF.

The chain employs TRBV7-2 and TRBJ1-1; 8 nucleotides line up with TRBD1. Germline V gives CDR1 SGHTA, CDR2 FQGNSA. Losses at the gene ends were 1 base for V and 2 bases for J; bases not matched to a gene: 3. This CDR3 is built from 15 residues. The CDR3 DNA reads as TGTGCCAGCAGCTTAGTAACAGGGGGAAACACTGAAGCTTTCTTT. Its translation is CASSLVTGGNTEAFF.

The chain has TRBV6-5 and TRBJ2-7; 7 nucleotides line up with TRBD1. The germline V gene encodes CDR1 MNHEY and CDR2 SVGAGI. Germline trimming cut 4 bases from V and 4 bases from J; bases unmatched to any gene: 7. This CDR3 has 14 residues. The CDR3, as DNA: TGTGCCAGCAGTTCCGACGGGACAGATTACGAGCAGTACTTC. Translating gives CASSSDGTDYEQYF.

This clone was found a few times. The chain joins TRBV11-2 to TRBJ2-5, with D possibly being TRBD2 (6 bases). CDR3 length: 13 amino acids. Germline V gene data show CDR1 as SGHAT and CDR2 as FQNNGV. The V end lost 6 bases, the J end lost 4 bases, and 12 bases lay between the germline ends. The CDR3 here is CASREGGRETQYF. CDR3 sequence (DNA): TGTGCCAGCAGGGAGGGCGGGCGAGAGACCCAGTACTTC. The full variable domain, with the rest looked up from reference TRBV11-2 and TRBJ2-5, is EAGVAQSPRYKIIEKRQSVAFWCNPISGHATLYWYQQILGQGPKLLIQFQNNGVVDDSQLPKDRFSAERLKGVDSTLKIQPAKLEDSAVYLCASREGGRETQYFGPGTRLLVL.

V is TRBV6-1 and J is TRBJ2-4; D is undetermined. V lost 8 bases and J lost 1, with 9 bases in between. The CDR3 is 13 amino acids. Germline assignment: CDR1 MNHNS and CDR2 SASEGT. The CDR3 nucleotides are TGTGCCAGCTCCGAGATGGCCAAAAACATTCAGTACTTC. Translating it yields CASSEMAKNIQYF.

The genes are TRBV7-8 and TRBJ2-7; D gene ambiguous. Trimming took 4 bases from V and 3 from J, leaving 37 bases between them. This CDR3 has 22 amino acids. Germline V lookup: CDR1 SGHVS, CDR2 FQNEAQ. CDR3 region: CASSSPNEPGRRSIPSVYEQYF. CDR3 nucleotides: TGTGCCAGCAGCTCCCCAAACGAACCGGGTCGACGTTCTATCCCGTCAGTCTACGAGCAGTACTTC.

The gene calls are TRBV2 and TRBJ2-5, with 7 bases aligning to TRBD2. Matching the DNA end better, TRBJ2-7 makes the J call doubtful. The CDR3 totals 15 residues. Looked up from germline, CDR1 is SNHLY and CDR2 is FYNNEI. CDR3: CASYKLWEGKDEQYF. Written as DNA, the CDR3 is TGTGCCAGTTACAAGCTGTGGGAGGGAAAGGACGAGCAGTACTTC.

As to this clone: Germline and junction disagree at one end, which may indicate a read error. The chain joins TRBV2 to TRBJ2-7; 9 bases agree with TRBD1. This CDR3 comprises 14 residues. The germline V gene encodes CDR1 SNHLY and CDR2 FYNNEI. The DNA of the CDR3 is TGTGCCAGCAGTAAAGACAGGGGGTCCTACGGGCAGTACTTC. Translated, it gives CASSKDRGSYGQYF.

This clone was seen once. A junction boundary mismatches the germline segment, possibly from a read error. The sample has other DNA sequences that encode this CDR3 too. The chain joins TRBV27 to TRBJ2-1; D is ambiguous. CDR1 MNHEY and CDR2 SMNVEV come from the germline V gene (reference sequence). The CDR3 covers 19 residues. The CDR3 here is CANSFSSSPVTSSYNEQFF. The CDR3 DNA reads TGTGCCAACAGTTTTTCTAGTAGTCCAGTCACGAGCTCCTACAATGAGCAGTTCTTC.

The J gene is TRBJ1-2, the V gene TRBV11-2; D call uncertain. The CDR3 is 12 residues long. Germline CDR1 is SGHAT and CDR2 is FQNNGV. V gave up 6 bases and J gave up 5 bases, with 10 bases separating them. The CDR3 coding sequence is TGTGCCAGCAGAGTTGGGGAGTATGGCTACACCTTC. Translating gives CASRVGEYGYTF.

The V and J genes are TRBV6-5 and TRBJ2-7; TRBD2 matches at 14 bases. Germline CDR1 reads MNHEY; CDR2 reads SVGAGI. V lost 4 bases to trimming and J lost 3 bases; unmatched junction nucleotides: 5. This CDR3 is built from 16 residues. The CDR3 reads CASSSPTSGRVYEQYF. As DNA, the CDR3 is TGTGCCAGCAGTTCCCCGACTAGCGGGAGGGTCTACGAGCAGTACTTC.

The chain recombines TRBV5-1 with TRBJ2-7; 9 bases fit TRBD1. The CDR3 has 14 residues. The V segment lost 4 bases and the J segment 6 bases; nucleotides outside the gene matches: 8. CDR1 and CDR2 from the germline V gene are SGHRS and YFSETQ. The CDR3 DNA sequence: TGCGCCAGCAGCACAGGGACAGGGTTAGTCGAGCAGTACTTC. This translates into CASSTGTGLVEQYF.

This clone was counted a single time. The chain carries TRBV27 and TRBJ2-3; 14 positions match TRBD2. The CDR3 length is 18 residues. Trimming took 4 bases from V and 0 from J; bases not matched to a gene: 6. Germline V CDR1 and CDR2: MNHEY, SMNVEV (reference sequence). CDR3 sequence: CASSWRTSGRSSTDTQYF. In DNA form, the CDR3 reads TGTGCCAGCAGTTGGCGGACTAGCGGGAGGTCGAGCACAGATACGCAGTATTTT.

This clone was observed a few times. V is TRBV25-1 and J is TRBJ1-2; 7 nucleotides align to TRBD1. V lost 4 bases and J lost 6; bases outside the gene matches: 14. In germline, CDR1 is MGHDK, CDR2 SYGVNS. The CDR3 contains 16 residues. The CDR3 DNA reads as TGTGCCAGCAGTGGCTCCCGGACAGGCCTCTGGGATGGCTACACCTTC. Amino acids: CASSGSRTGLWDGYTF.

The gene calls are TRBV6-5 and TRBJ2-3; D is unresolved. In germline, CDR1 is MNHEY, CDR2 SVGAGI. The CDR3 consists of 14 residues. V lost 5 bases, J lost 0 bases, and 9 bases lay in between. The CDR3 coding sequence is TGTGCCAGCAGTCGTACAGCTAGCACAGATACGCAGTATTTT. Translated, it gives CASSRTASTDTQYF.

The rearrangement joins TRBV30 to TRBJ1-1; 7 bases are shared with TRBD1. The germline V gene has CDR1 GTSNPN and CDR2 SVGIG (reference sequence). The V segment lost 0 bases and the J segment 5 bases; nucleotides outside the gene matches: 9. CDR3 length: 15 residues. CDR3 bases: TGTGCCTGGAGTGTACTTACAGGGGTTGAGACTGAAGCTTTCTTT. Encoded protein: CAWSVLTGVETEAFF.

The chain has TRBV9 and TRBJ2-2; 7 bases fit TRBD1. The CDR3 is made up of 16 amino acids. Germline-derived CDR1 and CDR2 are SGDLS and YYNGEE. V was clipped by 5 bases and J by 6 bases; unmatched bases: 13. CDR3: CASSTGAAGSAGELFF. The CDR3 DNA is TGTGCCAGCAGTACAGGGGCCGCCGGGTCGGCCGGGGAGCTGTTTTTT.

On this clone: Other DNA sequences of this sample code for an identical CDR3. The chain couples TRBV29-1 to TRBJ2-7; 11 positions agree with TRBD2. CDR3 size: 15 residues. Germline loops: CDR1 SQVTM, CDR2 ANQGSEA. V was pared by 6 bases and J by 1 base, with 8 bases of the junction left unmatched. Here the CDR3 reads CSVAFGTSGSYEQYF. CDR3 bases: TGCAGCGTCGCTTTCGGGACTAGCGGATCCTACGAGCAGTACTTC.

This clone has a single count. The V gene is TRBV30, the J gene TRBJ1-5; 8 bases align to TRBD1. CDR1 and CDR2 from the germline V gene are GTSNPN and SVGIG (reference sequence). V lost 5 bases to trimming and J lost 7 bases; unmatched junction nucleotides: 16. The CDR3 sequence is 16 residues long. The CDR3 coding sequence is TGTGCCTGGGGGGGAGACAGGGGAGGGGGCGAACAGCCCCAGCATTTT. Protein product: CAWGGDRGGGEQPQHF.